This TCR beta chain emerged from a study of blood T cell repertoires in COVID-19. Study information: Material from acute and convalescent COVID-19 was sourced from the United States, Italy and Spain.

CDR3 size: 11 residues. The V gene's germline CDR1 is GTSNPN and CDR2 SVGIG (reference sequence). Profiling relied on immunoSEQ multiplex PCR, and the TCRdb table lists in-frame clones only, not all of them. The sample has about 99,000 clones, about four fifths seen once; the top ten hold about 11%. A word on this clone: One end of the junction does not line up with germline, which may come from a read error.

This chain links TRBV30 with TRBJ1-1; D gene unclear. Sequenced material: peripheral blood. The TCR sequence derives from a human donor in a cohort sampled during active COVID-19. The CDR3 DNA is TGTGCCTGGAGTGGGTTGGCCTCTCGAATCTTT. Its translation: CAWSGLASRIF.